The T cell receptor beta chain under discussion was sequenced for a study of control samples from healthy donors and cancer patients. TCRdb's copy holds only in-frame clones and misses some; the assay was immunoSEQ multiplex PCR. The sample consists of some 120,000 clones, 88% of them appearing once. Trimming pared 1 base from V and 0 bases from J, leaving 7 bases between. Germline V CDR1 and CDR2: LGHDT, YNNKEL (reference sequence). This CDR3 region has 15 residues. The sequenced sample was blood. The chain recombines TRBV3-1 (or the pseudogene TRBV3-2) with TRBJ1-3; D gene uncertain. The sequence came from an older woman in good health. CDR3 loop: CASSQVMVSGNTIYF. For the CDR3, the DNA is TGTGCCAGCAGCCAAGTTATGGTCTCTGGAAACACCATATATTTT.